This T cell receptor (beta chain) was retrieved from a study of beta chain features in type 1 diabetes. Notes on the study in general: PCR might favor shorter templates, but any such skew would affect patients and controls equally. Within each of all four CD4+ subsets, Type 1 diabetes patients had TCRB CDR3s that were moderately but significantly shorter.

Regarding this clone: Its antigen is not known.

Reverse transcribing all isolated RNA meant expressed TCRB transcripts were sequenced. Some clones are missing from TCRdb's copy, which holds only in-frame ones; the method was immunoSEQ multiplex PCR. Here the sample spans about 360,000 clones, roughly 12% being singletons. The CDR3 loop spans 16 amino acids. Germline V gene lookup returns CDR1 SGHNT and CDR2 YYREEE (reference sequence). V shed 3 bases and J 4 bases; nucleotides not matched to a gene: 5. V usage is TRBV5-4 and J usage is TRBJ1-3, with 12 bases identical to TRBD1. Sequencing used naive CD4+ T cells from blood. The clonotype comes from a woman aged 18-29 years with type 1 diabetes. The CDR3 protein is CASSSPGQGAGNTIYF. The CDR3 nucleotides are TGTGCCAGCAGCTCTCCGGGACAGGGGGCGGGAAACACCATATATTTT.